This T cell receptor beta chain was identified in a study of blood T cell repertoires in COVID-19. Across the whole study: The cDNA or gDNA used as material had been derived from T cells, B-cell-depleted T cells, or PBMCs.

The authors' processing: The authors estimated nucleated cell counts from reference gene primer amplification. Data came from immunoSEQ multiplex PCR; TCRdb stores just in-frame clones and leaves some out. The DNA was the basis for D and trimming; V, J and clone size are from that table. The sample holds about 200,000 clones, over 75% seen once. Germline trimming cut 5 bases from V and 6 bases from J; bases unmatched to any gene: 0. The germline gives CDR1 KGHDR, CDR2 SFDVKD. This CDR3 spans 13 amino acids. Study members were between about 18 and 95 years old and lived in 20 to 25 US regions. Participants' own reports of clinical history determined their cohort assignment.

Source material: PBMCs or T cells enriched from blood (not recorded which). The receptor was isolated from a woman aged 40 to 50 with acute COVID-19. The gene calls are TRBV24-1 and TRBJ1-6, with 7 bases identical to TRBD1. The CDR3, as DNA: TGTGCCACCAGTGGGGACAGTAATTCACCCCTCCACTTT. Protein: CATSGDSNSPLHF.